A single sample is the source of the 17 T cell receptor beta chains below, sequenced in a study of T cells expressing NK-cell markers. TCRdb re-called the 5' RACE reads; every CDR3 protein appears as one record, without DNA. Its clone listing holds some 280,000 distinct CDR3 sequences. Sequences were obtained from blood T cells: a sorted CD56 or NKG2C T cell subset, CD4+ or CD8+ T cells, or bulk PBMC T cells (not recorded which). The receptors originated from a man between 18 and 35 years old in good health.

The chain uses TRBV30 and TRBJ1-3; TCRdb's assignment of TRBD1 cannot be checked, as there is no DNA. CDR3 length: 19 amino acids. Per germline, CDR1 GTSNPN and CDR2 SVGIG (reference sequence). The CDR3 protein is CAWSVGTGAYVGSGNTIYF.

The gene calls are TRBV7-2 and TRBJ2-3; TCRdb returns TRBD2, unconfirmable since there is no DNA. This CDR3 has 15 amino acids. Germline V gene sequence: CDR1 SGHTA, CDR2 FQGNSA. The chain's CDR3 is CASSQWTLSADTQYF.

The V gene is TRBV7-8, the J gene TRBJ2-7. The germline CDR1 and CDR2 sequences are SGHVS and FQNEAQ. CDR3 length: 13 amino acids. The CDR3 spells CASSFLSRHEQYF.

This chain connects TRBV19 to TRBJ1-1; the TRBD1 assignment by TCRdb is unverifiable without DNA. Germline loops: CDR1 LNHDA, CDR2 SQIVND (reference sequence). There are 17 residues in the CDR3. CDR3 region: CASSSYGNQGRSTEAFF. Full variable domain (outside the CDR3, taken from reference TRBV19 and TRBJ1-1): DGGITQSPKYLFRKEGQNVTLSCEQNLNHDAMYWYRQDPGQGLRLIYYSQIVNDFQKGDIAEGYSVSREKKESFPLTVTSAQKNPTAFYLCASSSYGNQGRSTEAFFGQGTRLTVV.

This chain connects TRBV15 to TRBJ2-3; TCRdb lists TRBD2, though no DNA is available to test this call. This CDR3 has 15 amino acids. Germline values: CDR1 LNHNV, CDR2 YYDKDF (reference sequence). CDR3 in amino acids: CATSRTPLEEDTQYF.

V and J are TRBV5-6 and TRBJ2-7; without DNA, the TCRdb call of TRBD1 cannot be checked. Germline V gives CDR1 SGHDT, CDR2 YYEEEE. The length of the CDR3 is 17 residues. The CDR3 region is CASSTSDGTKSSYEQYF.

The chain couples TRBV9 to TRBJ2-1; absent DNA, TCRdb's TRBD2 call cannot be checked. From germline, CDR1 is SGDLS and CDR2 YYNGEE. This CDR3 spans 17 amino acids. The CDR3 is CASSVGLGGATTSEQFF.

The chain links TRBV4-2 to TRBJ1-1; the D call of TRBD1 rests on TCRdb alone, since no DNA is present to check it. The CDR3 is 14 amino acids. Germline loops: CDR1 LGHNA, CDR2 YNFKEQ. CDR3: CASSQDLRDTEAFF.

V gene TRBV7-2 combines with J gene TRBJ1-2; the TCRdb call, TRBD1, lacks DNA for checking. The CDR3 consists of 15 residues. Per germline, CDR1 SGHTA and CDR2 FQGNSA. This CDR3 is CASSLDAGKNYGYTF.

The chain links TRBV29-1 to TRBJ1-1; TCRdb picks TRBD1, but there is no DNA to check that call. The CDR3 has 17 residues. Looked up from germline, CDR1 is SQVTM and CDR2 is ANQGSEA. The CDR3 loop is CSVTDTGGLGLYAEAFF.

Here the CDR3 reads CASSVGVKKIETQYF. The chain recombines TRBV9 with TRBJ2-5. Germline CDR1 reads SGDLS; CDR2 reads YYNGEE. The CDR3 is made up of 15 amino acids.

The chain is built from TRBV4-3 and TRBJ2-1; TCRdb's D call of TRBD1 is untestable without DNA. The V gene's germline CDR1 is LGHNA and CDR2 YSLEER. The CDR3 has 16 residues. This CDR3 is CASSQDLAGAYNEQFF.

The rearrangement uses TRBV5-1 and TRBJ2-7; TCRdb picks TRBD2, but there is no DNA to check that call. Germline loops: CDR1 SGHRS, CDR2 YFSETQ. The CDR3 covers 16 residues. The CDR3 region is CASQESSGSYSYEQYF. Based on the CDR3 plus reference TRBV5-1 and TRBJ2-7, the full variable domain is KAGVTQTPRYLIKTRGQQVTLSCSPISGHRSVSWYQQTPGQGLQFLFEYFSETQRNKGNFPGRFSGRQFSNSRSEMNVSTLELGDSALYLCASQESSGSYSYEQYFGPGTRLTVT.

This chain's CDR3 is CASSLRGARGTDTQYF. This sequence joins TRBV12-3 or TRBV12-4 and TRBJ2-3; lacking DNA, the TRBD1 call made by TCRdb goes unchecked. The CDR3 length is 16 residues.

This chain joins TRBV7-2 and TRBJ2-2; the TCRdb D gene call, TRBD2, has no DNA to confirm it. Looked up from germline, CDR1 is SGHTA and CDR2 is FQGNSA. This CDR3 spans 16 amino acids. The CDR3 spells CASSSRAGGYAGELFF. Drawing the rest from reference TRBV7-2 and TRBJ2-2, the complete variable domain is GAGVSQSPSNKVTEKGKDVELRCDPISGHTALYWYRQSLGQGLEFLIYFQGNSAPDKSGLPSDRFSAERTGGSVSTLTIQRTQQEDSAVYLCASSSRAGGYAGELFFGEGSRLTVL.

The chain has TRBV28 and TRBJ2-1. Germline values: CDR1 MDHEN, CDR2 SYDVKM. The CDR3 is 18 residues long. Here the CDR3 reads CASSLLGSVPSSYNEQFF.

V usage is TRBV24-1 and J usage is TRBJ2-1; as DNA is missing, the TRBD2 call by TCRdb cannot be tested. The germline V gene encodes CDR1 KGHDR and CDR2 SFDVKD. The CDR3 has 16 residues. The CDR3 sequence is CATSDGRDWFYNEQFF.